These 8 T cell receptor beta chains were all obtained from the same sample, sequenced in a study of early T cells in non-severe SARS-CoV-2 infection. MiXCR was run by TCRdb on the 5' RACE reads, yielding one entry per CDR3 protein. The table lists more than 60,000 distinct CDR3 sequences, roughly 8.7% of them singletons. Sequencing input: whole blood. The receptors derive from an adult who was a healthcare worker with PCR-confirmed SARS-CoV-2 infection or an uninfected control (not recorded which).

This sequence joins TRBV3-1 and TRBJ2-4; D is unclear. The CDR3 is 14 residues long. In germline, CDR1 is LGHDT, CDR2 YNNKEL (reference sequence). Trimming pared 1 base from V and 0 bases from J, leaving 4 bases between. The CDR3 loop is CASSQVAAKNIQYF. The CDR3 coding sequence is TGTGCCAGCAGCCAAGTGGCAGCCAAAAACATTCAGTACTTC.

Many counts were recorded for this clonotype. This sequence joins TRBV28 and TRBJ2-5; D unclear. Germline V gene sequence: CDR1 MDHEN, CDR2 SYDVKM. V was shortened by 3 bases and J by 2 bases, with 10 bases between the two germline ends. The CDR3 is 14 amino acids. This CDR3 reads CASSLRQPQETQYF. CDR3 coding DNA: TGTGCCAGCAGTTTGAGGCAGCCACAAGAGACCCAGTACTTC.

CDR3: CAWSVRSILVEQYF. DNA for the CDR3: TGTGCCTGGAGTGTAAGATCCATCCTAGTCGAGCAGTACTTC. The V gene is TRBV30, the J gene TRBJ2-7; D not resolved. The V and J ends lost 0 bases and 6 bases respectively, with 15 bases between them. CDR1 is GTSNPN, CDR2 SVGIG, per germline (reference sequence). CDR3 length: 14 residues.

The chain joins TRBV3-1 to TRBJ1-2; TRBD1 matches 7 bases. The junction had 6 bases not matched to a gene; V was cut back by 1 base and J by 4 bases. Germline lookup yields CDR1 LGHDT and CDR2 YNNKEL (reference sequence). The CDR3 is 15 residues long. The DNA of the CDR3 is TGTGCCAGCAGCCAAGGAGGGGGCCTCTCCTATGGCTACACCTTC. It is translated as CASSQGGGLSYGYTF.

The genes are TRBV18 and TRBJ1-3, with a tentative D call TRBD1 (5 bases). CDR3 length: 16 amino acids. Germline assignment: CDR1 KGHSH and CDR2 LQKENI. The V and J ends lost 3 bases and 4 bases respectively, with 16 bases between them. In nucleotides, the CDR3 is TGTGCCAGCTCACCGAGTATTCAGGGAACCGGAAACACCATATATTTT. It codes for CASSPSIQGTGNTIYF.

This clonotype has only a few counts. This chain links TRBV20-1 with TRBJ2-7; D possibly corresponds to TRBD2 (5 bases). The CDR3 is made up of 13 amino acids. The germline V gene encodes CDR1 DFQATT and CDR2 SNEGSKA (reference sequence). V was cut by 0 bases and J by 3 bases, with 9 bases left in between. CDR3 bases: TGCAGTGCTAGAGATCCGGGGATCTACGAGCAGTACTTC. Encoded protein: CSARDPGIYEQYF.

This clonotype occurred a few times. The chain joins TRBV5-8 to TRBJ2-3, with TRBD1 matching 8 bases. V dropped 4 bases and J dropped 6; count of bases not matched to a gene: 7. The CDR3 length is 14 residues. Germline-derived CDR1 and CDR2 are SGHTS and YDEGEE. CDR3 coding DNA: TGTGCCAGCAGCCCCGGACAGGGTGTGGATACGCAGTATTTT. It translates to CASSPGQGVDTQYF. Full variable domain (missing parts from reference TRBV5-8 and TRBJ2-3): EAGVTQSPTHLIKTRGQQATLRCSPISGHTSVYWYQQALGLGLQFLLWYDEGEERNRGNFPPRFSGRQFPNYSSELNVNALELEDSALYLCASSPGQGVDTQYFGPGTRLTVL.

This chain links TRBV7-3 with TRBJ2-1; 8 positions match TRBD2. The J segment lost 9 bases and the V segment lost 8 bases, leaving 12 bases of the junction unmatched. The length of the CDR3 is 14 residues. Germline V gene lookup returns CDR1 SGHTA and CDR2 FQGTGA. CDR3 DNA sequence: TGTGCCAGCGGTTCCCCCAACGGGAGGGGTGAGCAGTTCTTC. This encodes CASGSPNGRGEQFF.